The 20 T cell receptor beta chains below come from one sample, sequenced in a study of blood T cell repertoires in COVID-19 (TCRdb year 2020). The library was produced with the immunoSEQ multiplex PCR assay. TCRdb obtained this table from immuneACCESS and retained in-frame rearrangements with V and J assigned. These tables miss some clones; where compared with another copy, unresolved V genes account for less than half of the shortfall, and the remainder is unexplained. Recorded for this sample are around 250,000 clones; around 83% of them occurred a single time. In total, the top ten clones hold approximately 1.5% of the sample. Sequenced sample: peripheral blood. The receptors were sampled from a woman in her thirties or forties who had recovered from COVID-19.

The chain recombines TRBV6-6 with TRBJ2-7, with unresolved D. The germline V gene encodes CDR1 MNHNY and CDR2 SVGAGI (reference sequence). V was shortened by 6 bases and J by 6 bases, with 15 bases between the two germline ends. There are 13 residues in the CDR3. Here the CDR3 reads CASSETVNSEQYF. CDR3 bases: TGTGCCAGCAGCGAAACAGTGAATAGCGAGCAGTACTTC.

The chain links TRBV9 to TRBJ2-1; 9 nucleotides line up with TRBD2. After removal of 0 bases from V and 5 bases from J, the junction contained 6 bases not matched to a gene. This CDR3 region has 16 residues. Germline values: CDR1 SGDLS, CDR2 YYNGEE. The CDR3 bases are TGTGCCAGCAGCGTAGGGATGGCGGGGGGGCACAATGAGCAGTTCTTC. It codes for CASSVGMAGGHNEQFF.

The chain uses TRBV5-5 and TRBJ2-1; 8 nucleotides align to TRBD1. Looked up from germline, CDR1 is SGHKS and CDR2 is YYEKEE (reference sequence). The CDR3 runs 15 residues. The V segment lost 4 bases and the J segment 8 bases; nucleotides outside the gene matches: 11. The CDR3 region has the DNA TGTGCCAGCAGCGGTGGACAGGGTGGCGGTCATGAGCAGTTCTTC. Translation: CASSGGQGGGHEQFF.

The chain combines TRBV2 with TRBJ1-1; the D is unclear. Germline V gene data show CDR1 as SNHLY and CDR2 as FYNNEI. The CDR3 consists of 12 residues. V shed 3 bases and J shed 4 bases, with 6 bases lying between them. CDR3 in amino acids: CASSDRSTEAFF. The CDR3 region has the DNA TGTGCCAGCAGTGATAGAAGCACTGAAGCTTTCTTT. Full variable domain (remainder filled in from reference TRBV2 and TRBJ1-1): EPEVTQTPSHQVTQMGQEVILRCVPISNHLYFYWYRQILGQKVEFLVSFYNNEISEKSEIFDDQFSVERPDGSNFTLKIRSTKLEDSAMYFCASSDRSTEAFFGQGTRLTVV.

Only one count was recorded for this clone. The rearrangement joins TRBV11-2 to TRBJ1-1, with 12 nucleotides matching TRBD1. V was clipped by 1 base and J by 6 bases; unmatched bases: 9. The germline CDR1 and CDR2 sequences are SGHAT and FQNNGV. The CDR3 runs 17 residues. Here the CDR3 DNA reads TGTGCCAGCAGCTTAGGTTACCGGGACAGGGGGCATCCTGAAGCTTTCTTT. Translated: CASSLGYRDRGHPEAFF.

This chain connects TRBV5-4 to TRBJ2-1; 8 bases are a match to TRBD2. CDR3 length: 16 residues. V trimming: 3 bases; J trimming: 7 bases; junction bases outside the gene matches: 12. Germline V gene lookup returns CDR1 SGHNT and CDR2 YYREEE (reference sequence). CDR3 sequence reads: CASSSGGAGTRNEQFF. CDR3 DNA sequence: TGTGCCAGCAGCTCGGGGGGGGCCGGGACTAGGAATGAGCAGTTCTTC. Based on the CDR3 plus reference TRBV5-4 and TRBJ2-1, the full variable domain is ETGVTQSPTHLIKTRGQQVTLRCSSQSGHNTVSWYQQALGQGPQFIFQYYREEENGRGNFPPRFSGLQFPNYSSELNVNALELDDSALYLCASSSGGAGTRNEQFFGPGTRLTVL.

V gene TRBV19 combines with J gene TRBJ2-3, with 10 bases matching TRBD2. This CDR3 is built from 16 residues. Germline CDR1 reads LNHDA; CDR2 reads SQIVND (reference sequence). V shed 5 bases, J shed 10 bases, and the junction held 15 bases outside the gene matches. CDR3 in amino acids: CASSSIAGGRPLPQYF. The CDR3 coding sequence is TGTGCCAGTAGTTCTATAGCGGGGGGCCGACCCCTTCCGCAGTATTTT.

This clone has just a few counts. The gene calls are TRBV5-1 and TRBJ1-1; the D gene is possibly TRBD1 (6 bases). CDR1 and CDR2 from the germline V gene are SGHRS and YFSETQ. CDR3 length equals 13 residues. The ends were cut back, 6 bases at V and 1 base at J, with 10 bases in the middle. Here the CDR3 reads CASTQGGNTEAFF. The CDR3 DNA reads TGCGCCAGCACTCAAGGGGGGAACACTGAAGCTTTCTTT.

The chain couples TRBV6-4 to TRBJ2-3, with 14 bases fitting TRBD2. Germline values: CDR1 MRHNA, CDR2 SNTAGT. Trimming removed 3 bases from V and 3 bases from J; junction bases left unmatched: 2. This CDR3 comprises 16 residues. In nucleotides, the CDR3 is TGTGCCAGCAGTGAGGGGACTAGCGGGGGTACAGATACGCAGTATTTT. Translation gives CASSEGTSGGTDTQYF.

This CDR3 reads CASSPQKLNYGYTF. The CDR3 DNA sequence: TGTGCCAGCAGCCCGCAGAAATTAAACTATGGCTACACCTTC. This chain uses TRBV7-2 with TRBJ1-2; no clear D gene. In germline, CDR1 is SGHTA, CDR2 FQGNSA. The CDR3 has 14 residues. Trimming took 5 bases from V and 2 from J, leaving 12 bases between them.

This clone was recorded a few times. Other DNA sequences in the sample encode the same CDR3. The chain has TRBV12-3 or TRBV12-4 and TRBJ2-7, with D possibly being TRBD2 (5 bases). This CDR3 spans 12 amino acids. Trimming left V 3 bases short and J 7 bases short, with 10 bases between. The CDR3 is CASSFGSGEQYF. The CDR3 region has the DNA TGTGCCAGCAGTTTTGGATCGGGGGAGCAGTACTTC.

The chain employs TRBV11-3 and TRBJ1-2, with D unclear. Trimming pared 4 bases from V and 8 bases from J, leaving 14 bases between. The germline gives CDR1 SGHNT, CDR2 YENEEA. This CDR3 contains 13 residues. CDR3 residues: CASSSIGVGGYTF. The CDR3 bases are TGTGCCAGCAGCTCGATCGGGGTGGGCGGCTACACCTTC.

This clone was picked up one time. Written as DNA, the CDR3 is TGTGCCAGCACCTGGAACACTGAAGCTTTCTTT. Its protein is CASTWNTEAFF. The chain has TRBV2 and TRBJ1-1; D not resolved. The CDR3 extends over 11 amino acids. The germline V gene has CDR1 SNHLY and CDR2 FYNNEI. V was trimmed by 7 bases and J by 1 base, leaving 4 bases between them.

This clone was seen a handful of times. The rearrangement links TRBV7-9 to TRBJ2-7; D gene unclear. CDR3 size: 13 residues. Trimming took 2 bases from V and 2 from J, leaving 7 bases between them. Germline-derived CDR1 and CDR2 are SEHNR and FQNEAQ (reference sequence). CDR3: CASSLWPAYEQYF. CDR3 in DNA: TGTGCCAGCAGCTTATGGCCAGCCTACGAGCAGTACTTC.

This chain connects TRBV15 to TRBJ2-1; D is unresolved. V was cut by 0 bases and J by 10 bases, with 13 bases left in between. The CDR3 runs to 14 residues. Germline values: CDR1 LNHNV, CDR2 YYDKDF (reference sequence). CDR3 sequence: CATSRDPLSSEQFF. DNA for the CDR3: TGTGCCACCAGCAGAGACCCCCTATCGAGCGAGCAGTTCTTC.

The V and J genes are TRBV23-1 and TRBJ1-3, with D perhaps matching TRBD1 (5 bases). TRBV23-1 falls under the ORF class, with uncertain function. This CDR3 has 17 residues. The V end was cut by 2 bases, the J end by 4 bases, with 18 bases between. CDR3 DNA sequence: TGCGCCAGCAGTCAAGCTTACCAGGGTGCCGAGGGAAACACCATATATTTT. Translating it yields CASSQAYQGAEGNTIYF.

Comments on this clone: The same CDR3 arises from other DNA sequences in this sample as well. The chain recombines TRBV29-1 with TRBJ1-3, with D possibly matching TRBD1 (5 bases). Germline loops: CDR1 SQVTM, CDR2 ANQGSEA. The CDR3 extends over 12 amino acids. V was cut by 6 bases and J by 2 bases, with 8 bases left in between. The CDR3, as DNA: TGCAGCGTCGGGACTGCTGGAAACACCATATATTTT. Its translation: CSVGTAGNTIYF.

With regard to this clone: One junction end does not reproduce the germline sequence, and a read error may be involved. The rearrangement links TRBV27 to TRBJ1-4; 7 nucleotides line up with TRBD1. The germline V gene has CDR1 MNHEY and CDR2 SMNVEV (reference sequence). The CDR3 loop spans 14 amino acids. The CDR3 sequence: CVSSVSRGVEKLFF. The CDR3 DNA is TGTGTCAGCAGTGTGTCCAGGGGGGTTGAAAAACTGTTTTTT.

The chain combines TRBV27 with TRBJ1-5; D ambiguous. The germline V gene encodes CDR1 MNHEY and CDR2 SMNVEV (reference sequence). CDR3 size: 13 residues. Trimming cost V 5 bases and J 5 bases, with 10 bases left between them. The CDR3 spells CASSHSYYQPQHF. The CDR3 DNA reads as TGTGCCAGCAGTCACAGCTACTATCAGCCCCAGCATTTT.

This clone was counted between two and nine times. Written as DNA, the CDR3 is TGCGCCAGCAGCTCCCCAGAGGGAGACAATGAGCAGTTCTTC. Protein: CASSSPEGDNEQFF. The chain joins TRBV5-1 to TRBJ2-1; D may be TRBD2 (5 bases). Trimming removed 3 bases from V and 5 bases from J, with 12 bases in between. This CDR3 is built from 14 residues. The V gene's germline CDR1 is SGHRS and CDR2 YFSETQ.